This passage covers 32 T cell receptor beta chains from one sample sequenced in a study of blood T cell repertoires in COVID-19. Sequenced by immunoSEQ multiplex PCR; TCRdb stores in-frame clones only, minus some. Of roughly 170,000 clones in the sample, around 88% were seen once. The sequencing sample was made of PBMCs or T cells enriched from blood (not recorded which). The receptors here all came from a woman between 50 and 59 years old in a cohort exposed to, infected with or recovered from COVID-19 (not recorded which).

This sequence joins TRBV5-1 and TRBJ2-6; D might be TRBD1 (6 bases). Looked up from germline, CDR1 is SGHRS and CDR2 is YFSETQ. V lost 2 bases and J 1 base, leaving 7 bases between the germline ends. CDR3 length: 15 residues. For the CDR3, the DNA is TGCGCCAGCAGCTTTACAGGGTCTGGGGCCAACGTCCTGACTTTC. Translated, it gives CASSFTGSGANVLTF. Full variable domain (remainder filled in from reference TRBV5-1 and TRBJ2-6): KAGVTQTPRYLIKTRGQQVTLSCSPISGHRSVSWYQQTPGQGLQFLFEYFSETQRNKGNFPGRFSGRQFSNSRSEMNVSTLELGDSALYLCASSFTGSGANVLTFGAGSRLTVL.

This rearrangement joins TRBV5-4 to TRBJ2-5, with D perhaps matching TRBD2 (6 bases). Per germline, CDR1 SGHNT and CDR2 YYREEE (reference sequence). The CDR3 is 16 amino acids. V was shortened by 0 bases and J by 4 bases, with 16 bases between the two germline ends. In nucleotides, the CDR3 is TGTGCCAGCAGCTTGGGAGGGACTGCCAGACGAGAGACCCAGTACTTC. Its protein product is CASSLGGTARRETQYF.

V and J are TRBV15 and TRBJ1-3; D unresolved. This CDR3 region has 17 residues. Germline CDR1 LNHNV, CDR2 YYDKDF (reference sequence). V dropped 0 bases and J dropped 4 bases, with 16 bases sitting between them. CDR3 region: CATSREGRSMEGNTIYF. The CDR3 DNA reads as TGTGCCACCAGCAGAGAGGGGAGGTCGATGGAAGGAAACACCATATATTTT.

The J gene is TRBJ2-7, the V gene TRBV11-3, with TRBD1 identical over 9 bases. This CDR3 is 15 amino acids long. The germline gives CDR1 SGHNT, CDR2 YENEEA. Trimming at V came to 3 bases and at J to 2 bases, leaving 5 bases not matched to a gene. The CDR3 loop reads CASSFGTGPTYEQYF. In nucleotides, the CDR3 is TGTGCCAGCAGCTTCGGGACAGGGCCGACCTACGAGCAGTACTTC.

J is TRBJ2-1 and V is TRBV7-3, with 7 bases matching TRBD2. J was trimmed by 5 bases and V by 6 bases; bases with no gene match: 7. CDR1 is SGHTA and CDR2 is FQGTGA in the germline V gene. The CDR3 contains 14 residues. CDR3 region: CASSPAGRNNEQFF. In DNA, the CDR3 is TGTGCCAGCAGTCCAGCGGGGCGGAACAATGAGCAGTTCTTC.

The rearrangement links TRBV4-1 to TRBJ2-5; D is uncertain. The CDR3 has 14 residues. The V end was cut by 1 base, the J end by 3 bases, with 9 bases between. The germline V gene encodes CDR1 MGHRA and CDR2 YSYEKL. CDR3: CASSQVGGKETQYF. CDR3 in DNA: TGCGCCAGCAGCCAAGTCGGCGGCAAAGAGACCCAGTACTTC.

The rearrangement links TRBV28 to TRBJ1-2; the D is unclear. CDR1 MDHEN and CDR2 SYDVKM come from the germline V gene. The CDR3 is 13 residues long. V was clipped by 2 bases and J by 8 bases, with 12 bases between them. Here the CDR3 DNA reads TGTGCCAGCAGTTTAGACGTCGTCGGGGGCTACACCTTC. As protein: CASSLDVVGGYTF.

The chain employs TRBV7-2 and TRBJ2-1; D is unclear. CDR3 length: 14 amino acids. Germline CDR1 reads SGHTA; CDR2 reads FQGNSA. Trimming took off 6 bases at V and 5 bases at J, with 14 bases between the two ends. CDR3: CASRSPTRHNEQFF. The CDR3 DNA reads as TGTGCCAGCAGATCACCGACAAGGCACAATGAGCAGTTCTTC. Using reference TRBV7-2 and TRBJ2-1 for the parts outside the CDR3, the full variable domain is GAGVSQSPSNKVTEKGKDVELRCDPISGHTALYWYRQSLGQGLEFLIYFQGNSAPDKSGLPSDRFSAERTGGSVSTLTIQRTQQEDSAVYLCASRSPTRHNEQFFGPGTRLTVL.

This clone was recorded once. This sequence joins TRBV27 and TRBJ2-5; 8 nucleotides line up with TRBD2. V lost 1 base to trimming and J lost 4 bases; unmatched junction nucleotides: 5. The V gene's germline CDR1 is MNHEY and CDR2 SMNVEV (reference sequence). The CDR3 length is 15 residues. CDR3: CASSLYREGRETQYF. The CDR3 DNA is TGTGCCAGCAGTTTATATCGGGAGGGCAGAGAGACCCAGTACTTC.

The chain recombines TRBV29-1 with TRBJ1-1; no clear D gene. CDR3 size: 13 residues. V lost 8 bases to trimming and J lost 4 bases, with 17 bases between them. The germline gives CDR1 SQVTM, CDR2 ANQGSEA. The CDR3 DNA follows: TGCAGCCCCTTCACCCTGGAGGGCACTGAAGCTTTCTTT. Translating it yields CSPFTLEGTEAFF. The full variable domain, rest sourced from reference TRBV29-1 and TRBJ1-1, is SAVISQKPSRDICQRGTSLTIQCQVDSQVTMMFWYRQQPGQSLTLIATANQGSEATYESGFVIDKFPISRPNLTFSTLTVSNMSPEDSSIYLCSPFTLEGTEAFFGQGTRLTVV.

The chain employs TRBV2 and TRBJ2-7; possibly TRBD1 for D (7 bases). There are 13 residues in the CDR3. V lost 8 bases, J lost 11 bases, and 22 bases lay in between. Germline V CDR1 and CDR2: SNHLY, FYNNEI. For the CDR3, the DNA is TGTGCCAGCGTTCCGGACGCAGGGGGGCAGGAGTACTTC. The encoded protein is CASVPDAGGQEYF.

This sequence joins TRBV5-6 and TRBJ1-1; 9 bases are shared with TRBD1. Germline V CDR1 and CDR2: SGHDT, YYEEEE. The V segment lost 1 base and the J segment 5 bases; nucleotides outside the gene matches: 6. There are 15 residues in the CDR3. This CDR3 reads CASSLSNRGRTEAFF. The CDR3 DNA is TGTGCCAGCAGCTTGTCGAACAGGGGGCGAACTGAAGCTTTCTTT.

The chain combines TRBV7-9 with TRBJ2-3; 8 positions match TRBD2. The CDR3 covers 18 residues. The trim removed 4 bases at V and 2 bases at J, leaving 14 bases unmatched. Germline values: CDR1 SEHNR, CDR2 FQNEAQ (reference sequence). The CDR3 loop is CASSSSSGVAGSTDTQYF. CDR3 nucleotide sequence: TGTGCCAGCAGCTCCTCATCTGGGGTAGCGGGGTCCACAGATACGCAGTATTTT.

This clone was picked up a small number of times. V is TRBV2 and J is TRBJ1-6; 9 nucleotides align to TRBD1. V lost 10 bases, J lost 10 bases, and 8 bases stayed unmatched. The germline V gene has CDR1 SNHLY and CDR2 FYNNEI. CDR3 size: 13 residues. CDR3 coding DNA: TGTGCCATTTCTGGGACAGGGAACTCACCCCTCCACTTT. Protein product: CAISGTGNSPLHF.

This chain links TRBV4-3 with TRBJ2-1, with 7 bases identical to TRBD2. The CDR3 contains 15 residues. Germline V gene data show CDR1 as LGHNA and CDR2 as YSLEER. V dropped 6 bases and J dropped 0; count of bases not matched to a gene: 5. The CDR3 loop reads CASSLGGSSYNEQFF. In DNA form, the CDR3 reads TGCGCCAGCAGTCTCGGGGGGAGCTCCTACAATGAGCAGTTCTTC.

This clone was counted a few times. J is TRBJ1-5 and V is TRBV28; D unclear. The germline V gene encodes CDR1 MDHEN and CDR2 SYDVKM. The CDR3 consists of 12 residues. Trimming cost V 3 bases and J 9 bases, with 9 bases left between them. The chain's CDR3 is CASSFDTRPQHF. The DNA for the CDR3 is TGTGCCAGCAGTTTCGACACGAGGCCCCAGCATTTT. Looking up the rest from reference TRBV28 and TRBJ1-5 gives the full variable domain: DVKVTQSSRYLVKRTGEKVFLECVQDMDHENMFWYRQDPGLGLRLIYFSYDVKMKEKGDIPEGYSVSREKKERFSLILESASTNQTSMYLCASSFDTRPQHFGDGTRLSIL.

This chain joins TRBV10-1 and TRBJ1-1; no firm D call. Trimming cost V 0 bases and J 6 bases, with 14 bases left between them. The CDR3 is 15 residues long. Germline CDR1 and CDR2: WNHNN and SYGVQD (reference sequence). This chain's CDR3 is CASSESTPEGSEAFF. The CDR3 DNA sequence: TGCGCCAGCAGTGAGTCGACTCCGGAGGGCTCTGAAGCTTTCTTT.

This clone was detected a few times. V gene TRBV7-9 combines with J gene TRBJ2-3; D remains ambiguous. CDR1 and CDR2 from the germline V gene are SEHNR and FQNEAQ (reference sequence). The CDR3 has 14 amino acids. The V gene lost 0 bases and the J gene lost 7 bases, with 11 bases spanning the gap. CDR3 protein: CASSLASPENTQYF. For the CDR3, the DNA is TGTGCCAGCAGCTTAGCGTCCCCGGAGAATACGCAGTATTTT.

This rearrangement joins TRBV7-2 to TRBJ1-1; D unclear. Trimming shortened V by 5 bases and J by 4 bases, and 14 bases separated the two germline ends. This CDR3 spans 14 amino acids. In germline, CDR1 is SGHTA, CDR2 FQGNSA. The CDR3 DNA follows: TGTGCCAGCAGCAAACAGATCTTGGTCACTGAAGCTTTCTTT. Translating it yields CASSKQILVTEAFF.

This chain connects TRBV6-5 to TRBJ1-1, with a possible D match to TRBD1 (6 bases). The germline V gene encodes CDR1 MNHEY and CDR2 SVGAGI. The CDR3 is 14 amino acids. V lost 2 bases to trimming and J lost 3 bases, with 10 bases between them. DNA for the CDR3: TGTGCCAGCAGTTACGGCCAGGGGTACACTGAAGCTTTCTTT. Encoded protein: CASSYGQGYTEAFF.

V usage is TRBV7-2 and J usage is TRBJ2-7, with 7 nucleotides matching TRBD1. Looked up from germline, CDR1 is SGHTA and CDR2 is FQGNSA. The CDR3 runs 15 residues. Germline trimming cut 0 bases from V and 2 bases from J; bases unmatched to any gene: 4. The CDR3, as DNA: TGTGCCAGCAGCTTAGCCGGGACAGTAACCTACGAGCAGTACTTC. Its protein is CASSLAGTVTYEQYF.

This chain links TRBV18 with TRBJ1-2; D remains unclear. Trimming shortened V by 2 bases and J by 4 bases, and 8 bases separated the two germline ends. This CDR3 has 13 amino acids. Per germline, CDR1 KGHSH and CDR2 LQKENI. Here the CDR3 reads CASSPLEIYGYTF. CDR3 in DNA: TGTGCCAGCTCACCATTGGAGATCTATGGCTACACCTTC.

The gene calls are TRBV29-1 and TRBJ2-3, with D unresolved. V was pared by 4 bases and J by 0 bases, with 8 bases between. Germline V gene lookup returns CDR1 SQVTM and CDR2 ANQGSEA. The CDR3 sequence is 13 residues long. DNA of the CDR3: TGCAGCGTTGCCCCGGAGAGCACAGATACGCAGTATTTT. It yields the protein CSVAPESTDTQYF.

The chain links TRBV6-5 to TRBJ2-1; 8 nucleotides line up with TRBD1. Losses at the gene ends were 4 bases for V and 8 bases for J; bases not matched to a gene: 13. Germline CDR1 reads MNHEY; CDR2 reads SVGAGI. The CDR3 covers 16 residues. CDR3 sequence reads: CASSSPKTGGKDEQFF. For the CDR3, the DNA is TGTGCCAGCAGTTCTCCTAAAACAGGGGGGAAGGATGAGCAGTTCTTC.

The chain employs TRBV5-1 and TRBJ2-3; 13 bases line up with TRBD2. CDR3 size: 20 residues. Trimming cost V 4 bases and J 1 base; bases outside gene matches: 15. CDR1 is SGHRS and CDR2 is YFSETQ in the germline V gene. CDR3 DNA: TGCGCCAGCAGCCTCTATGTGACTAGCGGGAGGCGTTCGGGCACAGATACGCAGTATTTT. Its translation is CASSLYVTSGRRSGTDTQYF.

The chain joins TRBV7-2 to TRBJ2-1; D is perhaps TRBD2 (6 bases). The germline CDR1 and CDR2 sequences are SGHTA and FQGNSA. The ends were cut back, 1 base at V and 1 base at J, with 8 bases in the middle. This CDR3 region has 15 residues. This chain's CDR3 is CASSLGGRSYNEQFF. The CDR3 nucleotides are TGTGCCAGCAGCTTAGGTGGGAGGTCCTACAATGAGCAGTTCTTC.

In this sample, this clone turned up once. The chain uses TRBV18 and TRBJ2-7, with a tentative D call TRBD1 (6 bases). CDR3 size: 12 residues. The germline gives CDR1 KGHSH, CDR2 LQKENI. Trimming removed 3 bases from V and 6 bases from J, with 9 bases in between. CDR3 nucleotides: TGTGCCAGCTCACCGGACAGACTCGAGCAGTACTTC. Translation: CASSPDRLEQYF. Complete variable domain (other parts from reference TRBV18 and TRBJ2-7): NAGVMQNPRHLVRRRGQEARLRCSPMKGHSHVYWYRQLPEEGLKFMVYLQKENIIDESGMPKERFSAEFPKEGPSILRIQQVVRGDSAAYFCASSPDRLEQYFGPGTRLTVT.

The rearrangement uses TRBV19 and TRBJ2-1; the match to TRBD1 covers 10 bases. The V gene end was trimmed by 5 bases and the J gene end by 9 bases; junction bases not matched to a gene: 4. The CDR3 spans 13 residues. Per the germline V gene, CDR1 is LNHDA and CDR2 is SQIVND (reference sequence). The CDR3 DNA reads TGTGCCAGTAGTGTGACAGGGGGCGGTGAGCAGTTCTTC. Translated, it gives CASSVTGGGEQFF.

The rearrangement uses TRBV30 and TRBJ1-1, with TRBD1 as a possible D gene (6 bases). This CDR3 has 13 residues. Trimming shortened V by 3 bases and J by 5 bases, and 13 bases separated the two germline ends. Germline CDR1 GTSNPN, CDR2 SVGIG (reference sequence). CDR3 in DNA: TGTGCCTGGAGCAGGGGCCCGAATACTGAAGCTTTCTTT. It yields the protein CAWSRGPNTEAFF.

V usage is TRBV6-5 and J usage is TRBJ1-1; weak D call: TRBD1 (5 bases). The germline V gene encodes CDR1 MNHEY and CDR2 SVGAGI. Trimming took 8 bases from V and 0 from J, leaving 16 bases between them. This CDR3 spans 15 amino acids. The CDR3 reads CASHNWGDMNTEAFF. Written as DNA, the CDR3 is TGTGCCAGCCACAACTGGGGGGATATGAACACTGAAGCTTTCTTT.

V usage is TRBV7-9 and J usage is TRBJ2-4, with 7 bases lining up with TRBD1. This CDR3 is 15 amino acids long. Per germline, CDR1 SEHNR and CDR2 FQNEAQ (reference sequence). Trimming at V came to 4 bases and at J to 1 base, leaving 4 bases not matched to a gene. CDR3 amino acids: CASSSLGQAKNIQYF. The CDR3 DNA reads TGTGCCAGCAGCTCCCTGGGACAGGCCAAAAACATTCAGTACTTC.

The chain recombines TRBV9 with TRBJ1-2, with 8 bases matching TRBD1. J lost 6 bases, V lost 4 bases, and 5 bases had no gene match. Germline V gene data show CDR1 as SGDLS and CDR2 as YYNGEE. This CDR3 comprises 13 residues. CDR3 DNA: TGTGCCAGCAGCACGACAGGGGTAGATGGCTACACCTTC. Amino acid sequence: CASSTTGVDGYTF.